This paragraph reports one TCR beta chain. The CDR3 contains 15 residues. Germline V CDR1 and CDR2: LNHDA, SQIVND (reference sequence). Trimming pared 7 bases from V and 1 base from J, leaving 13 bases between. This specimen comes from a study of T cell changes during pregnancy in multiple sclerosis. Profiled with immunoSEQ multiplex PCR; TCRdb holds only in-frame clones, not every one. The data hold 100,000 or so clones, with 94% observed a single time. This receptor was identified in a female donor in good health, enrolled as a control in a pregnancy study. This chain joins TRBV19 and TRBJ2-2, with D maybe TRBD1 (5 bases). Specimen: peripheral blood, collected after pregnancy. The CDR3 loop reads CASILGAWNTGELFF. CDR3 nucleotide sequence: TGTGCCAGTATCTTAGGGGCCTGGAACACCGGGGAGCTGTTTTTT.